The entry below gives a single TCR beta chain sequence along with its context. The antigen is undetermined. The data were taken from a study of T cell responses to AZD1222 COVID-19 vaccine. Points from the study as a whole: Mostly white British, mostly female donors; authors suggested clonal diversity may be underestimated. Elevations in Spike-specific TCR breadth and depth followed administration of two AZD1222 doses.

TCRdb's copy holds only in-frame clones and misses some; the assay was immunoSEQ multiplex PCR. The sample lists some 80,000 clones; roughly nine tenths were seen once. Germline trimming cut 3 bases from V and 5 bases from J; bases unmatched to any gene: 7. This CDR3 region has 16 residues. The germline gives CDR1 KGHDR, CDR2 SFDVKD. The source was peripheral blood, collected 28 days after the second AZD1222 dose. This TCR derives from an adult who received the AZD1222 COVID-19 vaccine. This chain uses TRBV24-1 with TRBJ2-5; 11 bases line up with TRBD1. As DNA, the CDR3 is TGTGCCACCAGTGATCCGGCCGGGACAGGGGGGGAGACCCAGTACTTC. Its protein is CATSDPAGTGGETQYF.